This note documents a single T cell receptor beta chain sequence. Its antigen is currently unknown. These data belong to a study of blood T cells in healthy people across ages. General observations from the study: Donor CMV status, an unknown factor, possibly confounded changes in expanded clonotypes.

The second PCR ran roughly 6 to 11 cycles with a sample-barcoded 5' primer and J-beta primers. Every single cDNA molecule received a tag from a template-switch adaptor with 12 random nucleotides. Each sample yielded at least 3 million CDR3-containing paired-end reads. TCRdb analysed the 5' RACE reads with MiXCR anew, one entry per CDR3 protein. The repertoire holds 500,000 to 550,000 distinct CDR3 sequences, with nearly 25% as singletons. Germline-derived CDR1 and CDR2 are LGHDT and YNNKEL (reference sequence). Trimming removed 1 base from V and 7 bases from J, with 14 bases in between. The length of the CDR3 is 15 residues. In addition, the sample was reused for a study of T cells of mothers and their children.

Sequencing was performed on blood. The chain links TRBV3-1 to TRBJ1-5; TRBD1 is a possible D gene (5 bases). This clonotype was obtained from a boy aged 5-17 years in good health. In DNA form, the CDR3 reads TGTGCCAGCAGCCAAGGAGCGGGGGTTCGGCAGCCCCAGCATTTT. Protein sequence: CASSQGAGVRQPQHF. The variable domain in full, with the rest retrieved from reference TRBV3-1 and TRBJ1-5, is DTAVSQTPKYLVTQMGNDKSIKCEQNLGHDTMYWYKQDSKKFLKIMFSYNNKELIINETVPNRFSPKSPDKAHLNLHINSLELGDSAVYFCASSQGAGVRQPQHFGDGTRLSIL.